This T cell receptor beta chain was recorded in a study of T cell responses to AZD1222 COVID-19 vaccine. Broader study findings: Baseline seropositives among AZD1222 recipients totaled only five or six. As reported, nearly half of all spike-specific TCRs target variant regions that are unmutated. The sample set comprised mostly white British donors with more females, and clonal diversity was possibly underestimated.

V lost 2 bases and J lost 12; bases outside the gene matches: 17. The CDR3 has 16 amino acids. Germline-derived CDR1 and CDR2 are MNHEY and SVGEGT. The method was immunoSEQ multiplex PCR; TCRdb's version includes in-frame clones alone and lacks a portion of them. The sample yields 250,000 to 300,000 clones, 94% seen once. Worth noting for this clone: As yet, its antigen is unknown.

This chain joins TRBV6-2 or TRBV6-3 and TRBJ2-7, with 9 bases fitting TRBD2. The material was peripheral blood, obtained 28 days after the second AZD1222 dose. The clonotype was recovered from an adult who received the AZD1222 COVID-19 vaccine. The CDR3 DNA follows: TGTGCCAGCAGTTACCCCGTTCGGGATAGCGGGAGTGGGATGTACTTC. Translating gives CASSYPVRDSGSGMYF.